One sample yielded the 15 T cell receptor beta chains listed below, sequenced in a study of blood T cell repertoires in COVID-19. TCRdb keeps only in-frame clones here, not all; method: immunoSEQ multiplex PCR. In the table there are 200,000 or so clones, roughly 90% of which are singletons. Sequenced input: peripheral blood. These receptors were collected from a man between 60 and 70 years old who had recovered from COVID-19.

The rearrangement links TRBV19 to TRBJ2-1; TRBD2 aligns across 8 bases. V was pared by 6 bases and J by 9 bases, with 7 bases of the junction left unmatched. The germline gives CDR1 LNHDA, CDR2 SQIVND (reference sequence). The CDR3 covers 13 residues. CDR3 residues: CASSWTSPTEQFF. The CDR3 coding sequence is TGTGCCAGTAGCTGGACTAGCCCCACTGAGCAGTTCTTC.

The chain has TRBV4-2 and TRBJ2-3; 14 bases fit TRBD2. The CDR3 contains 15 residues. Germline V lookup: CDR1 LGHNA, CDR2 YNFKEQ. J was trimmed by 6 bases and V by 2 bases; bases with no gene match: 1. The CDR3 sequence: CASSQRLAGGDTQYF. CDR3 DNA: TGTGCCAGCAGCCAAAGACTAGCGGGAGGGGATACGCAGTATTTT.

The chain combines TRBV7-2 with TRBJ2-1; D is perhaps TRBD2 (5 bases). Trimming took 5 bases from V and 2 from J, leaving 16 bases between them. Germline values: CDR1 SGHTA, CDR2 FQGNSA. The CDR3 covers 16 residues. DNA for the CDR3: TGTGCCAGCAGCCCCCTAGGAGGAGCTACCTACAATGAGCAGTTCTTC. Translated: CASSPLGGATYNEQFF.

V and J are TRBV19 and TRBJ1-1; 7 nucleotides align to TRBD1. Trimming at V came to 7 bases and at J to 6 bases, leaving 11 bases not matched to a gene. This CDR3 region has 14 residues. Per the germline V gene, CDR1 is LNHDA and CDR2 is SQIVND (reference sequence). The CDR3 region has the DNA TGTGCCAGTATCAAGACAGGGAGGAGTGCTGAAGCTTTCTTT. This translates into CASIKTGRSAEAFF.

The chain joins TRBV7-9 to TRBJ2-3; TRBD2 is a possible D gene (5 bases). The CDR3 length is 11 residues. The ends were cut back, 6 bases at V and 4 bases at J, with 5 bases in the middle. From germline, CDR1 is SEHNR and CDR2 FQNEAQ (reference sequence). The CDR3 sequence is CASSSADTQYF. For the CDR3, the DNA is TGTGCCAGCAGTAGCGCAGATACGCAGTATTTT.

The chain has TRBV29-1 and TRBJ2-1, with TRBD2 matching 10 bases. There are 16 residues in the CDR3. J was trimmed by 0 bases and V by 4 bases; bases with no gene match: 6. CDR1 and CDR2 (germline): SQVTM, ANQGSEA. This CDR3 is CSVVLSSGGSYNEQFF. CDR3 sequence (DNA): TGCAGCGTTGTCCTCTCTAGCGGGGGCTCCTACAATGAGCAGTTCTTC.

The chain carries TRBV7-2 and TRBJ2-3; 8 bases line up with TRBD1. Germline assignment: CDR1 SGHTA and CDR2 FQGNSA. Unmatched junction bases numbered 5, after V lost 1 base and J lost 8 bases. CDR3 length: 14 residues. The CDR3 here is CASSLGQGKSTQYF. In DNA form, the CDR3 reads TGTGCCAGCAGCTTAGGACAGGGGAAAAGTACGCAGTATTTT.

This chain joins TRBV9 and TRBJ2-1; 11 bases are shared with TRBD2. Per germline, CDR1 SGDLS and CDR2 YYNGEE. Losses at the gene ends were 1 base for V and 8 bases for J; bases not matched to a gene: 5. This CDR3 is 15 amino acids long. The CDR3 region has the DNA TGTGCCAGCAGCGTAACAGGACTAGCGGGCGATGAGCAGTTCTTC. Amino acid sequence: CASSVTGLAGDEQFF.

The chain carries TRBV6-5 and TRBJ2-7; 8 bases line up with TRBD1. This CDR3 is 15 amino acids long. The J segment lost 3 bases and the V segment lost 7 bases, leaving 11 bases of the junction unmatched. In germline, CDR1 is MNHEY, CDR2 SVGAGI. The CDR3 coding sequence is TGTGCCAGCACCAGCGGACAGGGTAGGAACTACGAGCAGTACTTC. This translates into CASTSGQGRNYEQYF.

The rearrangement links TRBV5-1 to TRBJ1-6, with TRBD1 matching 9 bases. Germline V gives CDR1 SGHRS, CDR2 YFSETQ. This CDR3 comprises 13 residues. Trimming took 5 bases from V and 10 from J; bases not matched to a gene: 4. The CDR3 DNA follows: TGCGCCAGCAGAACAGGGGGCTCCTCACCCCTCCACTTT. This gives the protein CASRTGGSSPLHF.

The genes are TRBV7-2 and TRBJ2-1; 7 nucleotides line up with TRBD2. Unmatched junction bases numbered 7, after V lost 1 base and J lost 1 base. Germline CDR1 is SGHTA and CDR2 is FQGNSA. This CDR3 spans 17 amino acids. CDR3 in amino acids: CASSLEIWTRSYNEQFF. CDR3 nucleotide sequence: TGTGCCAGCAGCTTAGAAATTTGGACTAGGTCCTACAATGAGCAGTTCTTC.

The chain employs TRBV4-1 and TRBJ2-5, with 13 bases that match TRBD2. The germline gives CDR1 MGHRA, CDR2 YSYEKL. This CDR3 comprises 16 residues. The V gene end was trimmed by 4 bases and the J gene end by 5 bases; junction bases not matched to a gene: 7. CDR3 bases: TGCGCCAGCAGCCTACTAGCGGGAGGGCGCGGGGAGACCCAGTACTTC. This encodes CASSLLAGGRGETQYF.

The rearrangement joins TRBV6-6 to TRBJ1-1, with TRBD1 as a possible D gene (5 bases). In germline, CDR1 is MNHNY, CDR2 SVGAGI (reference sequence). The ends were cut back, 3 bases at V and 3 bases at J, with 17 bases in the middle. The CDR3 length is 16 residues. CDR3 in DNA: TGTGCCAGCAGTTATCCCCCCGCAAAAGGGGACACTGAAGCTTTCTTT. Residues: CASSYPPAKGDTEAFF.

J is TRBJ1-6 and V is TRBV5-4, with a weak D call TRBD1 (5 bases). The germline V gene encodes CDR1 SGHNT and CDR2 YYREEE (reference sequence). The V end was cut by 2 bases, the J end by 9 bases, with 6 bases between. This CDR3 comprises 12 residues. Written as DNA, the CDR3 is TGTGCCAGCAGCTTCGGGGGTTCACCCCTCCACTTT. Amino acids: CASSFGGSPLHF.

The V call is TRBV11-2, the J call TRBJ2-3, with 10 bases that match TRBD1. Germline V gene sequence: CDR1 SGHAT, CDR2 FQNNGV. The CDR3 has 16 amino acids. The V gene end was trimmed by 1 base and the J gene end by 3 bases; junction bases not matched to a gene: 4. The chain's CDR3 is CASSLAPGQGTDTQYF. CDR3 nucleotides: TGTGCCAGCAGCTTAGCTCCGGGACAGGGGACAGATACGCAGTATTTT.